The 3 T cell receptor beta chains given below trace back to one sample, sequenced in a study of blood T cell repertoires in COVID-19. Clones were sequenced by immunoSEQ multiplex PCR, and TCRdb holds only the in-frame ones, with some missing. Of about 150,000 clones in the sample, about 85% were seen once. Sequenced: peripheral blood. The receptors originated from a man aged 55 to 69 with COVID-19, enrolled during active disease.

This chain connects TRBV4-1 to TRBJ2-7; 9 bases map to TRBD1. Losses at the gene ends were 7 bases for V and 0 bases for J; bases not matched to a gene: 4. The CDR3 totals 14 residues. Germline CDR1 MGHRA, CDR2 YSYEKL. The DNA for the CDR3 is TGCGCCAGCAAACCGGGACAGGGCTCCTACGAGCAGTACTTC. Its protein is CASKPGQGSYEQYF.

The CDR3 coding sequence is TGTGCCAGCAGCTTATCAAGTCCAGCGATTATGAACACTGAAGCTTTCTTT. This sequence encodes CASSLSSPAIMNTEAFF. The chain has TRBV7-2 and TRBJ1-1, with D hard to call. The CDR3 is 17 amino acids. V gave up 2 bases and J gave up 0 bases, with 16 bases separating them. The germline gives CDR1 SGHTA, CDR2 FQGNSA.

The rearrangement joins TRBV5-8 to TRBJ2-7, with TRBD1 matching over 8 bases. V was clipped by 3 bases and J by 1 base; unmatched bases: 6. Germline assignment: CDR1 SGHTS and CDR2 YDEGEE. The CDR3 totals 15 residues. CDR3 bases: TGTGCCAGCAGCTCGCGGACAGGGCTATCCTACGAGCAGTACTTC. It codes for CASSSRTGLSYEQYF.